The clone carrying this T cell receptor beta chain was observed many times. CDR3 size: 16 residues. The V and J ends lost 0 bases and 3 bases, in that order; junction bases with no gene match: 7. The V gene's germline CDR1 is MNHNY and CDR2 SVGAGI (reference sequence). These data are taken from a study of CD8+CD57+ T cells in acquired aplastic anemia. An expansion of CD8+CD57+ cells by flow cytometry had been shown in patients chosen for sequencing. As a group, the patients uniformly had severe acquired aplastic anemia. CDR3 and TCR beta VDJ profiling relied on genomic DNA as the template. TCRdb re-derived calls from the reads in MiXCR, one entry per CDR3 protein. The sample includes about 120,000 distinct CDR3 sequences, over 55% seen only once; the top ten take roughly 30%.

The TCR sequence derives from a human donor with aplastic anemia. The sample was sorted CD4+, CD8+, or CD8+CD57+ T cells (not recorded which) from PBMCs. The chain is built from TRBV6-6 and TRBJ1-2; 7 nucleotides align to TRBD1. In nucleotides, the CDR3 is TGTGCCAGCAGTTACTCCCAGACAGGGATCGACTATGGCTACACCTTC. This codes for CASSYSQTGIDYGYTF.